The T cell receptor beta chain under discussion was sequenced for a study of blood T cells in healthy people across ages (dated by TCRdb to the mid-2010s). For the wider study: In model experiments, roughly one uniquely barcoded TCR beta cDNA molecule per two T cells was captured by template switching. Age-related changes in TCR beta repertoire diversity were measured in the study by deep sequencing normalized with unique cDNA molecular identifiers. Donors were grouped into four age groups: young (average approximately 15 years), middle-aged (about 38), aged (62) and long-lived (over 80). Donors of different ages were randomly distributed across sequencing lanes to avoid experimental bias. Using the same blood draw, the study looked at two additional independent replicas of 1 million unique cDNA reads for two donors, one aged 18 to 30 and the other aged 80 or older. On the study overall, not on this receptor specifically: Donor CMV infection status was unknown, potentially confounding age-related changes in expanded clonotypes. The percentage of naive T cells measured by flow cytometry correlated strongly with observed TCR beta diversity. Since profiling was done on bulk unsorted PBMCs, naive and antigen-experienced compartments could not be conclusively compared. Observed TCR beta diversity per million T cells fell roughly linearly with age, and a significant reduction was already apparent by age roughly 40. Compared with the aged group, the long-lived group had more naive CD4+ T cells, fewer expanded clones and increased TCR diversity, suggesting age selection. Estimates of total diversity from one million sequenced T cells were regarded as lower bounds and underestimates.

On this clonotype: What this receptor recognizes is not known. Base qualities are not provided; no much larger clone lies one nucleotide away.

Library method: 5' RACE. Sequencing was performed on an Illumina HiSeq 2500. The second PCR ran for roughly 7 to 12 cycles and used a J-beta primer mix along with a sample-barcoded 5' primer. A unique molecular identifier was introduced onto each TCR beta cDNA molecule by a template-switch 5' adaptor carrying 12 random nucleotides. Each sample yielded at least 3 million CDR3-containing paired-end reads. First-strand cDNA synthesis was performed from all RNA using the Mint cDNA synthesis kit, with priming by a TRBC-specific oligonucleotide. Following uracil-DNA glycosylase treatment, a first 18-cycle PCR with universal primers M1SS and BC2_uni_R was performed on all cDNA. Regarding the original processing steps: Normalization of each sample was performed by random selection of 1 million high-quality reads, each carrying a distinct molecular identifier. Instead of being binned into consensus sequences, reads with shared molecular identifiers were discarded. MiTCR, run with a Q25 quality threshold and the strictest error-elimination algorithm, handled CDR3 identification, clonotype clustering and error correction. A nonparametric unseen species model using Euler transformation provided a lower-bound estimate of total TCR beta diversity. TCRdb reprocessing: public reads trimmed at Q25 with fastp, clones called with MiXCR, in-frame beta chains kept. Every entry covers one CDR3 protein and lists the most common genes and DNA from its rows. TCRdb, rather than the study authors, made the V and J calls. The sample includes under 850,000 distinct CDR3 sequences, with roughly 34% observed a single time. 10% to 15% of the sample rests with the top ten.

Systemically healthy Caucasian individuals from Russia, roughly 40 in total and aged about 6 to 90 years, were included as donors. Each donor gave ten milliliters of peripheral blood, collected into EDTA-treated Vacutainer tubes. Ficoll-Paque density-gradient centrifugation was used to isolate PBMCs, with at least 7 million per sample. Total RNA, at least 6 micrograms per sample, was extracted from PBMCs with Trizol reagent. Naive CD45RAhigh/CD27high T cell percentages were measured by flow cytometry on a PBMC aliquot from every donor. Including cysteine and phenylalanine, the CDR3 has 11 amino acids. The sequence is cut down to CDR3 DNA, 33 bases in frame from base 1. Between the V and J ends, shortened by 6 bases and 11 bases respectively, the junction contains 13 bases. CDR1 and CDR2, per the germline V gene, are LGHNT and FRNRAP.

The source material was blood. The sequence was collected from a man in his late teens or twenties in good health. This sequence uses TRBV12-5 and TRBJ2-5, with no reliable assignment of the D segment. The encoded CDR3 is CASGSGNEQYF. The nucleotide sequence reads TGTGCTAGTGGAAGTGGCAATGAGCAGTACTTC.